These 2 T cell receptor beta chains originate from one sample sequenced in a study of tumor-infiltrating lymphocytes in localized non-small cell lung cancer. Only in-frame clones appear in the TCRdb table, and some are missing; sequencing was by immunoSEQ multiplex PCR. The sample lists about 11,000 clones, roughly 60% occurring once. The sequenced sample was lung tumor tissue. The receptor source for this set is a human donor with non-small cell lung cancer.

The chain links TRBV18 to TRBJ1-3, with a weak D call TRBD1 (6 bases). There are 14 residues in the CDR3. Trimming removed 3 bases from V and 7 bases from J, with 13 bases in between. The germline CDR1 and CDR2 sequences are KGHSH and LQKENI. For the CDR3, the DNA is TGTGCCAGCTCACCCGGGACATTTGGTAACACCATATATTTT. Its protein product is CASSPGTFGNTIYF.

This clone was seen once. The CDR3 loop is CASSLDRWGPSTEQFF. The CDR3 DNA follows: TGTGCCAGCAGCTTAGATCGGTGGGGGCCCTCTACGGAGCAGTTCTTC. The V call is TRBV11-3, the J call TRBJ2-1, with a possible D match to TRBD1 (6 bases). V lost 0 bases and J lost 10, with 19 bases in between. Germline V lookup: CDR1 SGHNT, CDR2 YENEEA. The CDR3 has 16 residues.